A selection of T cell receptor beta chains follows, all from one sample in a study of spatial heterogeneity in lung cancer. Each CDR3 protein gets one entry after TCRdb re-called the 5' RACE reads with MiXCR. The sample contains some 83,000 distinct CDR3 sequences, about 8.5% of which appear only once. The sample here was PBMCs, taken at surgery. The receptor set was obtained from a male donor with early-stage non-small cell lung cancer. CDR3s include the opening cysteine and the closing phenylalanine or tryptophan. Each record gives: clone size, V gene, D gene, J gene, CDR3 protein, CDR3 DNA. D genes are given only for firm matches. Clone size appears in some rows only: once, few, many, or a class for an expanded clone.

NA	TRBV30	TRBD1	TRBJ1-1	CAWSLGTAGNTEAFF	TGTGCCTGGAGTTTAGGGACAGCCGGGAACACTGAAGCTTTCTTT
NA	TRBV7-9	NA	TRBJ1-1	CASSLALGTQGEAFF	TGTGCCAGCAGCTTAGCGCTGGGGACCCAGGGCGAAGCTTTCTTT
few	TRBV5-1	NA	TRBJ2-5	CASSLNIVQETQYF	TGCGCCAGCAGCTTAAACATTGTTCAAGAGACCCAGTACTTC
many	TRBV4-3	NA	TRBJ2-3	CASSQDPRGDTQYF	TGCGCCAGCAGCCAAGATCCGAGGGGGGATACGCAGTATTTT
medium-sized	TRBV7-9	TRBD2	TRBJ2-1	CASSTGLVNEQFF	TGTGCCAGCAGCACCGGACTAGTCAATGAGCAGTTCTTC
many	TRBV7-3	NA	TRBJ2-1	CASSQTGGEQFF	TGTGCCAGCAGTCAGACAGGCGGTGAGCAGTTCTTC
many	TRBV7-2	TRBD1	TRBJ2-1	CASSPTGGRANEQFF	TGTGCCAGCAGCCCGACAGGGGGCCGTGCTAATGAGCAGTTCTTC
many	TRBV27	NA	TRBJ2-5	CASSPRTTYDEETQYF	TGTGCCAGCAGTCCACGGACAACATATGACGAGGAGACCCAGTACTTC
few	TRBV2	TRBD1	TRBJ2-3	CASSDATGTTDTQYF	TGTGCCAGCAGTGACGCGACAGGGACAACAGATACGCAGTATTTT
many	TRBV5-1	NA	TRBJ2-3	CASSLVDGGRTDTQYF	TGCGCCAGCAGCTTGGTCGACGGCGGGCGTACAGATACGCAGTATTTT
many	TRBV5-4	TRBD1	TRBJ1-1	CASSLKGAPAEAFF	TGTGCCAGCAGCTTGAAGGGGGCCCCGGCTGAAGCTTTCTTT
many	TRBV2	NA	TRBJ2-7	CASSEGWESPYEQYF	TGTGCCAGCAGTGAAGGGTGGGAGTCCCCCTACGAGCAGTACTTC
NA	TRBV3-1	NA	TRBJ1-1	CASSQDLGPGAFF	TGTGCCAGCAGCCAAGATTTGGGCCCGGGTGCTTTCTTT
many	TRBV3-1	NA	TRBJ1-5	CASSLTLQGNQPQHF	TGTGCCAGCAGCCTTACCCTACAGGGTAATCAGCCCCAGCATTTT
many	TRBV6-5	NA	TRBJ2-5	CASSATGFSETQYF	TGTGCCAGCAGTGCAACAGGGTTCTCGGAGACCCAGTACTTC
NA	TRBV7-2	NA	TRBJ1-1	CASSPQVGTEAFF	TGTGCCAGCAGCCCGCAGGTGGGCACTGAAGCTTTCTTT
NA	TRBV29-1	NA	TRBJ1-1	CSVEELTTEAFF	TGCAGCGTTGAGGAACTTACCACTGAAGCTTTCTTT
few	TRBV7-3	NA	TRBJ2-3	CASSQGAGRSADTQYF	TGTGCCAGCAGCCAAGGGGCAGGGCGGTCGGCAGATACGCAGTATTTT
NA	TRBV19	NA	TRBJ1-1	CASSIRRGYTEAFF	TGTGCCAGTAGTATCCGCAGGGGTTACACTGAAGCTTTCTTT
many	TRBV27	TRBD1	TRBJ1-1	CASSLSLDRHTEAFF	TGTGCCAGCAGTTTGTCTCTGGACAGGCACACTGAAGCTTTCTTT
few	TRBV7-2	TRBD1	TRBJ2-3	CASSSGTGVTDTQYF	TGTGCCAGCAGCTCCGGGACAGGGGTAACAGATACGCAGTATTTT
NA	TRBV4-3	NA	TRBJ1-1	CASSQGWGGKIDEAFF	TGCGCCAGCAGCCAAGGCTGGGGAGGGAAGATTGATGAAGCTTTCTTT
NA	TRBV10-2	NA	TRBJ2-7	CASSESGGTFYEQYF	TGCGCCAGCAGTGAGAGTGGAGGCACCTTCTACGAGCAGTACTTC
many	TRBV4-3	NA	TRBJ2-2	CASSQVVGRSANTGELFF	TGCGCCAGCAGCCAAGTAGTCGGGCGGAGCGCGAACACCGGGGAGCTGTTTTTT
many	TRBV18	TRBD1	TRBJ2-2	CASSPFGTGSNTGELFF	TGTGCCAGCTCACCATTTGGGACAGGCTCGAACACCGGGGAGCTGTTTTTT
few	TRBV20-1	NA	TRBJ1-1	CSARVTERIGEAFF	TGCAGTGCTAGAGTGACAGAAAGGATTGGTGAAGCTTTCTTT
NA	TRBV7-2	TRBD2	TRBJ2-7	CASSTTSGPSYEQYF	TGTGCCAGCAGTACGACTAGCGGGCCCTCCTACGAGCAGTACTTC
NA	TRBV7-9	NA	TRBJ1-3	CASSTAPGNTIYF	TGTGCCAGCAGCACAGCCCCTGGAAACACCATATATTTT
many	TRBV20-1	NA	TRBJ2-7	CSALATYEQYF	TGCAGTGCTTTAGCGACCTACGAGCAGTACTTC
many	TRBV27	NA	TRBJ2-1	CASSPSWGDPYNEQFF	TGTGCCAGCAGTCCCTCCTGGGGGGACCCTTACAATGAGCAGTTCTTC
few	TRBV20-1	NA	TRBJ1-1	CSAYMNTEAFF	TGCAGTGCTTATATGAACACTGAAGCTTTCTTT